This T cell receptor beta chain stems from a study of blood T cell repertoires in COVID-19. Study-level background: Samples came from the United States, Italy and Spain, spanning acute and convalescent COVID-19. In each case, the material was cDNA or gDNA derived from T cells, B-cell-depleted T cells, or PBMCs.

This clone appeared once. Per the study methods: For nucleated cells, counts were estimated from reference gene primer amplification. Profiling relied on immunoSEQ multiplex PCR, and the TCRdb table lists in-frame clones only, not all of them. V and J calls and clone size are those listed in that table; D and trimming were worked out from the DNA. This table holds roughly 300,000 clones, around 90% found once. Seattle participants joined during active infection and were tracked over time. The ends were cut back, 3 bases at V and 0 bases at J, with 9 bases in the middle. CDR3 length equals 15 residues. The germline V gene encodes CDR1 SGHAT and CDR2 FQNNGV.

The chain couples TRBV11-2 to TRBJ1-3; D is unclear. The sequenced sample consisted of peripheral blood. This sequence was found in a woman aged 25 to 39 with COVID-19, enrolled during active disease. For the CDR3, the DNA is TGTGCCAGCAGCTTTGGAGTCCACTCTGGAAACACCATATATTTT. Protein product: CASSFGVHSGNTIYF.